Each of the 3 T cell receptor beta chains below was sequenced from the same sample in a study of shared clonotypes between healthy human individuals. Clones were sequenced by immunoSEQ multiplex PCR, and TCRdb holds only the in-frame ones, with some missing. The sample shows fewer than 1 million clones, 90% to 98% of them seen only once. Naive CD8 cells, CD45RO-negative and positively selected for CCR7, excluded terminally differentiated effector memory CD45RA+ cells. The sample consisted of naive CD8+ T cells sorted from blood. These receptors all come from a young man in good health.

The V gene is TRBV11-2, the J gene TRBJ2-5; D is perhaps TRBD1 or TRBD2 (6 bases each). This CDR3 has 15 residues. Trimming removed 9 bases at V and 0 bases at J, with 17 bases between. CDR1 SGHAT and CDR2 FQNNGV come from the germline V gene. CDR3 coding DNA: TGTGCCAGTAGGGCAGGGGAGGCCAACCAAGAGACCCAGTACTTC. Translated: CASRAGEANQETQYF.

CDR3 bases: TGTGCCAGCAGGGGCCTTACAGGGAATGAGCAGTTCTTC. It is translated as CASRGLTGNEQFF. The chain employs TRBV6-1 and TRBJ2-1, with D maybe TRBD1 (6 bases). The CDR3 runs 13 residues. Trimming stripped 6 bases from V and 7 bases from J, with 13 bases between. Germline V CDR1 and CDR2: MNHNS, SASEGT.

This sequence joins TRBV7-9 and TRBJ2-7; D is unclear. Trimming removed 9 bases from V and 5 bases from J, with 23 bases in between. The CDR3 consists of 15 residues. In germline, CDR1 is SEHNR, CDR2 FQNEAQ (reference sequence). The CDR3 coding sequence is TGTGCCAGTACCTTACCCGATTCCGTCGGTGACGAGCAGTACTTC. Translating gives CASTLPDSVGDEQYF.